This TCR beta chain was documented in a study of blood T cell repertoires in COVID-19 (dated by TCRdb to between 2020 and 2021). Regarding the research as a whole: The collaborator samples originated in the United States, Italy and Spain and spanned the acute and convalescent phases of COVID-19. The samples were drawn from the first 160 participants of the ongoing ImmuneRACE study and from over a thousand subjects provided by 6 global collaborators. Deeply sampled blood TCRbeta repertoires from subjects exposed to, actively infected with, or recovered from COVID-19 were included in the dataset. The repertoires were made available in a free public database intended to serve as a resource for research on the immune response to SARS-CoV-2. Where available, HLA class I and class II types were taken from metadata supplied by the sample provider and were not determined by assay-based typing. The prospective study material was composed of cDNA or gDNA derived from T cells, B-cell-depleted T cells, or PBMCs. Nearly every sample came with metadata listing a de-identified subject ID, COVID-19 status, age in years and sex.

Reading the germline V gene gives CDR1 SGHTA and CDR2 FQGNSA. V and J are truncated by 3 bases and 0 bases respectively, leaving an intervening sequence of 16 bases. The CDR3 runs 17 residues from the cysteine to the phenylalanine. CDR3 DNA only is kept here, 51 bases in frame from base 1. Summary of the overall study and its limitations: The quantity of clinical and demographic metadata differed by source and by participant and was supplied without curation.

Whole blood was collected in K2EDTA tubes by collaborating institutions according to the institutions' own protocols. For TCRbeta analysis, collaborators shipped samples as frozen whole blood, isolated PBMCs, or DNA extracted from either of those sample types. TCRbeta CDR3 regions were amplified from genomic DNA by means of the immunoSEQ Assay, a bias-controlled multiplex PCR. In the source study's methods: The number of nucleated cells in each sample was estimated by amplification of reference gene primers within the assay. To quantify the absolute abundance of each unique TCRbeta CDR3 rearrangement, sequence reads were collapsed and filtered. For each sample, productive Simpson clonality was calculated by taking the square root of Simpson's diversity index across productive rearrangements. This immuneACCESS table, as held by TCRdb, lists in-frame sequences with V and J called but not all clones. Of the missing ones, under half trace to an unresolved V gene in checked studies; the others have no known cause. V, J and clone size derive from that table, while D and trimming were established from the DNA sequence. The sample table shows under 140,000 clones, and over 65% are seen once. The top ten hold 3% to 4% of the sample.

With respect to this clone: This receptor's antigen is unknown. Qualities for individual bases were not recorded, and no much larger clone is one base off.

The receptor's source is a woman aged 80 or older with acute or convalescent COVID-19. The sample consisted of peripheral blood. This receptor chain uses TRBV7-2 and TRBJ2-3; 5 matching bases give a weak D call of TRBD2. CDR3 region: CASSLLAVGASTDTQYF. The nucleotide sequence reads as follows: TGTGCCAGCAGCTTGCTCGCGGTGGGAGCTAGCACAGATACGCAGTATTTT.